One T cell receptor beta chain is described in this entry. The record originates from a study of blood T cell repertoires in COVID-19. Overall study context: There were acute and convalescent COVID-19 samples, and they came from the United States, Italy and Spain. T cells, B-cell-depleted T cells, or PBMCs supplied cDNA or gDNA.

Seattle enrolled patients during active infection and tracked them longitudinally. Germline V gene data show CDR1 as LNHDA and CDR2 as SQIVND (reference sequence). Unmatched junction bases numbered 7, after V lost 4 bases and J lost 7 bases. This CDR3 has 15 amino acids. In the original analysis: Amplified reference gene primers provided the basis for estimating nucleated cell counts. Assay: immunoSEQ multiplex PCR; the TCRdb copy retains only in-frame clones and omits some. Clone size and V and J calls were adopted from that table, with D and trimming inferred from the DNA. The sample consists of 250,000 to 300,000 clones, approximately 91% of them appearing once.

The chain links TRBV19 to TRBJ2-1; 10 bases map to TRBD2. This receptor was taken from a woman aged 25 to 39 with COVID-19, enrolled during active disease. The sequencing input was peripheral blood. CDR3: CASSTLAGDRNEQFF. CDR3 sequence (DNA): TGTGCCAGTAGTACCCTAGCGGGAGACCGTAATGAGCAGTTCTTC.